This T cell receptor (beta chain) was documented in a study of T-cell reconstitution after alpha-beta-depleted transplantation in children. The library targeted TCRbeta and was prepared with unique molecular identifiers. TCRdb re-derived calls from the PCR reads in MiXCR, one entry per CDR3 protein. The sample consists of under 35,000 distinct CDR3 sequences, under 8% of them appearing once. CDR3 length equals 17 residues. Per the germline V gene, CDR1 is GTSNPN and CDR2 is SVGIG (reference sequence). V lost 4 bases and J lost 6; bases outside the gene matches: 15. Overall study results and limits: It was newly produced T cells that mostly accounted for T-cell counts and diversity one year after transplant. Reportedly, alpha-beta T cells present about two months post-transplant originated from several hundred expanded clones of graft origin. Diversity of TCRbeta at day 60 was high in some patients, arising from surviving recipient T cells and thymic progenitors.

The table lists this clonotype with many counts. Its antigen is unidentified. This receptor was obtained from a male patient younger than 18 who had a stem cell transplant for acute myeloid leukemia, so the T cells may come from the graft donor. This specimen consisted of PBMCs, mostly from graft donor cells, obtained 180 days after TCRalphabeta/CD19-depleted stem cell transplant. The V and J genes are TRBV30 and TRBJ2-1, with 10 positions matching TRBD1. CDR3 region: CAWTRRLGQGSVNEQFF. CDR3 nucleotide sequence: TGTGCCTGGACTCGACGCCTGGGACAGGGGTCCGTCAATGAGCAGTTCTTC. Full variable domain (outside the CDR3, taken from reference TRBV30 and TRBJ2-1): SQTIHQWPATLVQPVGSPLSLECTVEGTSNPNLYWYRQAAGRGLQLLFYSVGIGQISSEVPQNLSASRPQDRQFILSSKKLLLSDSGFYLCAWTRRLGQGSVNEQFFGPGTRLTVL.